The present TCR beta chain was sequenced within a study of cytotoxic CD8 clonotypes in ibrutinib-treated CLL. Background on the study: Sequencing produced an average of about 250,000 productive templates and 85,000 to 100,000 productive rearrangements per sample.

About this clone itself: Antigen: not known.

Sequencing was performed with immunoSEQ multiplex PCR; in TCRdb, only in-frame clones are kept and a portion is missing. The sample contains roughly 45,000 clones, just over 65% of which appear only once. Study findings and constraints: Samples from sustained-remission and progressing patients were taken at different times. Elevated clonality accompanied ibrutinib response, with a return toward baseline values at progression.

Genomic DNA in a quantity of 2 to 2.5 micrograms was derived from cryopreserved PBMCs for TCR beta libraries. The source is a human donor with chronic lymphocytic leukemia. The starting material was PBMCs, obtained after 24 months of ibrutinib treatment.

CDR3 protein: CASSDQTGANTEAFF. Written as DNA, the CDR3 is TGTGCCAGCAGTGACCAGACAGGGGCGAACACTGAAGCTTTCTTT. The chain has TRBV2 and TRBJ1-1; 8 bases match TRBD1. Losses at the gene ends were 3 bases for V and 1 base for J; bases not matched to a gene: 4. The germline V gene has CDR1 SNHLY and CDR2 FYNNEI. CDR3 length: 15 amino acids.